This T cell receptor (beta chain) is from a study of blood T cell repertoires in COVID-19. Assay used: immunoSEQ multiplex PCR; TCRdb lists only in-frame clones, some missing. Here the sample spans under 450,000 clones, 90% to 95% being singletons. This CDR3 spans 13 amino acids. The germline gives CDR1 SGHVS, CDR2 FQNEAQ. V lost 8 bases to trimming and J lost 5 bases; unmatched junction nucleotides: 5. This receptor was taken from a woman in her forties who had been exposed to COVID-19. V is TRBV7-8 and J is TRBJ1-5, with 8 bases that match TRBD1. Sequences were obtained from PBMCs or T cells enriched from blood (not recorded which). CDR3 sequence (DNA): TGTGCCAGCGGTCAGGGGGCCTATCAGCCCCAGCATTTT. The encoded protein is CASGQGAYQPQHF.